The following is a T cell receptor beta chain sequence with its context. V was pared by 5 bases and J by 4 bases, with 12 bases of the junction left unmatched. Germline CDR1 SGHNT, CDR2 YYREEE (reference sequence). CDR3 length equals 17 residues. This sample stems from a study of OX40 agonist ivuxolimab in advanced cancers. The assay was immunoSEQ multiplex PCR, and TCRdb's table has in-frame clones only and misses some. The sample shows 55,000 to 90,000 clones, roughly 88% of them seen only once. The J gene is TRBJ2-3, the V gene TRBV5-4; 11 nucleotides align to TRBD2. The sample consisted of CD4+ or CD8+ T cells sorted from blood, taken in a trial of the OX40 agonist ivuxolimab. This clonotype was sampled from an adult with an advanced solid tumor such as melanoma, head and neck, liver or kidney cancer. The CDR3 sequence: CASRKVAGGPGPDTQYF. The CDR3 coding sequence is TGTGCCAGCAGAAAAGTAGCGGGGGGGCCCGGCCCAGATACGCAGTATTTT.